One T cell receptor (beta chain) is described in this entry. Original data processing: Estimated nucleated cell counts came from reference gene primer amplification. TCRdb keeps only in-frame clones here, not all; method: immunoSEQ multiplex PCR. V, J and clone size are taken as reported in that table, and D and trimming were inferred from the DNA itself. Seen here are fewer than 200,000 clones, approximately 80% observed once, and the top ten hold around 7%. The data stem from a study of blood T cell repertoires in COVID-19. Study-wide context: The study drew acute and convalescent COVID-19 samples from the United States, Italy and Spain. PBMCs, B-cell-depleted T cells, or T cells were the source of the cDNA or gDNA that made up the material.

The CDR3 length is 11 residues. In germline, CDR1 is DFQATT, CDR2 SNEGSKA (reference sequence). Trimming took off 6 bases at V and 6 bases at J, with 11 bases between the two ends. This clonotype was sampled from a human donor in a cohort sampled during active COVID-19. The genes are TRBV20-1 and TRBJ1-2, with unresolved D. Sequencing was carried out using peripheral blood. This chain's CDR3 is CSAPNRDGYTF. The CDR3 DNA is TGCAGTGCCCCCAATCGGGATGGCTACACCTTC.